These 8 T cell receptor beta chains originate from one sample sequenced in a study of regulatory T cells in long-lasting Graves disease (dated by TCRdb to the early 2020s). The library was produced with multiplex PCR. Sequencing was carried out with an Illumina HiSeq 4000. CDR3 regions were amplified by Arm-PCR with iRepertoire HTBI primers to construct TCR beta libraries. TCRdb reran the public reads through fastp at Q25 and MiXCR, keeping productive beta chains. Rows with a matching CDR3 protein are joined into one entry that keeps the most common DNA and genes. The sample table shows about 470,000 distinct CDR3 sequences, and approximately 21% are seen once. The top ten clonotypes cover around 7% of the sample. This specimen's time point label, per the study, means: persistent/refractory GD, antithyroid drugs over 5 years with positive TRAb. For both TCR sequencing and RNA sequencing, RNA was extracted from PBMCs using TRIzol.

The sequenced sample was peripheral blood mononuclear cells (PBMCs), obtained when the disease was refractory, from a patient treated with antithyroid drugs. Source of these receptors: a female donor with Graves disease.

Only a few counts were recorded for this clonotype. The chain employs TRBV30 and TRBJ2-4, with 9 bases aligning to TRBD2. Germline loops: CDR1 GTSNPN, CDR2 SVGIG (reference sequence). The CDR3 contains 15 residues. The ends lost 5 bases at V and 3 bases at J; junction bases unmatched: 8. CDR3 nucleotide sequence: TGTGCCTGGGTGCGGACTAGCGCACACAAAAACATTCAGTACTTC. Its protein product is CAWVRTSAHKNIQYF.

This clonotype was counted a few times. CDR3: CASSAGLAARVSEETQYF. The CDR3 DNA sequence: TGTGCCAGCAGCGCGGGACTAGCAGCCCGGGTGTCTGAAGAGACCCAGTACTTC. The chain is built from TRBV5-6 and TRBJ2-5; 9 bases line up with TRBD2. V lost 4 bases to trimming and J lost 3 bases; unmatched junction nucleotides: 16. The CDR3 totals 18 residues. Germline V gives CDR1 SGHDT, CDR2 YYEEEE.

Many counts were recorded for this clonotype. The chain has TRBV2 and TRBJ2-7; 11 bases match TRBD1. V shed 5 bases and J 5 bases; nucleotides not matched to a gene: 5. Germline CDR1 is SNHLY and CDR2 is FYNNEI. This CDR3 has 14 amino acids. The CDR3 region has the DNA TGTGCCAGCAGTTGGACAGGGGGCTTGAACGAGCAGTACTTC. Protein: CASSWTGGLNEQYF.

This clonotype occurred many times. V gene TRBV12-3 or TRBV12-4 combines with J gene TRBJ1-6; a weak D match, TRBD1 (6 bases). Trimming removed 6 bases at V and 13 bases at J, with 13 bases between. CDR3 length equals 12 residues. The CDR3 spells CASSRQAVPLHF. The CDR3 region has the DNA TGTGCCAGCAGCAGACAGGCGGTCCCCCTCCACTTT.

CDR3 protein: CASSYSHGRYRAEQYF. CDR3 DNA sequence: TGTGCCAGCAGTTACTCCCACGGCCGATACAGGGCCGAGCAGTACTTC. This rearrangement joins TRBV6-9 to TRBJ2-7; a possible D gene is TRBD1 (6 bases). Looked up from germline, CDR1 is MNHGY and CDR2 is SVAAGI. The CDR3 sequence is 16 residues long. V was pared by 3 bases and J by 6 bases, with 21 bases between.

The chain recombines TRBV7-9 with TRBJ1-1, with 7 bases fitting TRBD1. J was trimmed by 3 bases and V by 5 bases; bases with no gene match: 12. The CDR3 loop spans 16 amino acids. Germline-derived CDR1 and CDR2 are SEHNR and FQNEAQ (reference sequence). The CDR3 DNA is TGTGCCAGCAGCCCACTGAACAGGGGCAAATACACTGAAGCTTTCTTT. It codes for CASSPLNRGKYTEAFF. The whole variable domain, remainder taken from reference TRBV7-9 and TRBJ1-1, is DTGVSQNPRHKITKRGQNVTFRCDPISEHNRLYWYRQTLGQGPEFLTYFQNEAQLEKSRLLSDRFSAERPKGSFSTLEIQRTEQGDSAMYLCASSPLNRGKYTEAFFGQGTRLTVV.

J is TRBJ1-2 and V is TRBV5-1; maybe TRBD1 (5 bases). The CDR3 sequence is 15 residues long. V lost 4 bases to trimming and J lost 2 bases, with 15 bases between them. Germline V gene lookup returns CDR1 SGHRS and CDR2 YFSETQ. CDR3 DNA sequence: TGCGCCAGCAGCCTCCGCGGGGGGGGGAACTATGGCTACACCTTC. Its protein is CASSLRGGGNYGYTF.

The chain links TRBV5-1 to TRBJ2-3; D unresolved. Germline CDR1 and CDR2: SGHRS and YFSETQ. The CDR3 spans 16 residues. Trimming pared 2 bases from V and 2 bases from J, leaving 15 bases between. Here the CDR3 DNA reads TGCGCCAGCAGCTTACACTCTACGACGCACACAGATACGCAGTATTTT. Amino acid sequence: CASSLHSTTHTDTQYF.